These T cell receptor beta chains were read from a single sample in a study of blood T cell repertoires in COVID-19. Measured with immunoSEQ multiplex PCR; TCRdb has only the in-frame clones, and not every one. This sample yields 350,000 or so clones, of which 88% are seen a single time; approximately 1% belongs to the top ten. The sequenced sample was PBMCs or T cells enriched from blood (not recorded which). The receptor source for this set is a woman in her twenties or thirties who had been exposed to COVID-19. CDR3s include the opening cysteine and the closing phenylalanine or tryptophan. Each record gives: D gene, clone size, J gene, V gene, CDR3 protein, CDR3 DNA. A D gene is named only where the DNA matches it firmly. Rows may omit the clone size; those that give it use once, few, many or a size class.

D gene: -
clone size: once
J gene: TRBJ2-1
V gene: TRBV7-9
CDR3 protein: CASSLALDNEQFF
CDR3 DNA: TGTGCCAGCAGCTTAGCACTAGATAATGAGCAGTTCTTC

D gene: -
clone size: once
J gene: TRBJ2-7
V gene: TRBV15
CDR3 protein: CATSRGGNYEQYF
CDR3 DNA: TGTGCCACCAGCAGAGGAGGTAACTACGAGCAGTACTTC

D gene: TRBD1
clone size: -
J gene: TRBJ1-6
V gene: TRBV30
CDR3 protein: CAWSTRTGPNSPLHF
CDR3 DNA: TGTGCCTGGAGTACCCGGACAGGGCCAAATTCACCCCTCCACTTT

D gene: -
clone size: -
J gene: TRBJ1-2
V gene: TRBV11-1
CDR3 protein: CASSPYRASAGYTF
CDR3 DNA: TGTGCCAGCAGCCCGTACAGGGCTTCGGCTGGCTACACCTTC

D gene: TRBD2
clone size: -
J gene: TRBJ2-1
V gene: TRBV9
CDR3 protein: CASSVEGREGPEQFF
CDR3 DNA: TGTGCCAGCAGCGTAGAAGGGCGGGAGGGCCCTGAGCAGTTCTTC

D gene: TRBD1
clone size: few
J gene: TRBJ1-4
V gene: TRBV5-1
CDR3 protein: CASSFSVGTGLTNEKLFF
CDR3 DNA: TGCGCCAGCAGCTTTTCAGTCGGGACAGGGTTGACTAATGAAAAACTGTTTTTT

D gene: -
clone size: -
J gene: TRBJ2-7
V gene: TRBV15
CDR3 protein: CATSLISGYEQYF
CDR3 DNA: TGTGCCACCAGCCTTATTAGCGGCTACGAGCAGTACTTC

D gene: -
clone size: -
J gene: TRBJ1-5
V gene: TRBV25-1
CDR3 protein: CASSEGKGYNQPQHF
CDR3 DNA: TGTGCCAGCAGTGAGGGGAAGGGGTACAATCAGCCCCAGCATTTT

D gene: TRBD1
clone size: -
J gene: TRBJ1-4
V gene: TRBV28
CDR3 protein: CASSPGTGFEKLFF
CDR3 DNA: TGTGCCAGCAGCCCCGGGACAGGGTTTGAAAAACTGTTTTTT

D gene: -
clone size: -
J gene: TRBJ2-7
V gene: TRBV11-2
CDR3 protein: CASSLDLTGSYEQYF
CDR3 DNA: TGTGCCAGCAGCTTAGACCTAACAGGGTCCTACGAGCAGTACTTC

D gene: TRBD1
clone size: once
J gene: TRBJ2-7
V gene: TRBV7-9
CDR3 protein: CASSLGQGAHEQYF
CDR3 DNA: TGTGCCAGCAGCTTGGGGCAGGGGGCCCACGAGCAGTACTTC

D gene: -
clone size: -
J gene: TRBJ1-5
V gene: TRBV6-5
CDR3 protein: CASRGRFRTNQPQHF
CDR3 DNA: TGTGCCAGCAGGGGGAGGTTCCGGACCAATCAGCCCCAGCATTTT

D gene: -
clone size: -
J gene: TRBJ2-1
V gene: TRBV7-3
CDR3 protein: CASSPPLTGEQFF
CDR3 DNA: TGTGCCAGCAGCCCTCCGCTCACCGGGGAGCAGTTCTTC

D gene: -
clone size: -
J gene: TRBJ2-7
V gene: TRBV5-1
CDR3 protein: CASSLGAQGHEQYF
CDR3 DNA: TGCGCCAGCAGCTTGGGGGCACAGGGACACGAGCAGTACTTC

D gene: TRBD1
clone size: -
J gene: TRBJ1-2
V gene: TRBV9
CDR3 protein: CASSIYRDRGLNGYTF
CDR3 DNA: TGTGCCAGCAGCATATACCGGGACAGGGGTTTGAATGGCTACACCTTC

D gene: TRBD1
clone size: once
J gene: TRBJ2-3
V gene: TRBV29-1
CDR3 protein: CSGGTGHTEDTQYF
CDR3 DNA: TGCAGCGGCGGGACAGGCCACACAGAGGATACGCAGTATTTT

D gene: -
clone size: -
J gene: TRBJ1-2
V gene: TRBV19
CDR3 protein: CASSDLGEGSYGYTF
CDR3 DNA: TGTGCCAGTAGCGACCTGGGGGAGGGTAGCTATGGCTACACCTTC

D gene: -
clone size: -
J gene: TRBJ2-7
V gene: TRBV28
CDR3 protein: CASGLNYEQYF
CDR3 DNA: TGTGCCAGCGGACTGAACTACGAGCAGTACTTC

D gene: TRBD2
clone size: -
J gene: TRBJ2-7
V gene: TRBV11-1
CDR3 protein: CASSLTSGRAEQYF
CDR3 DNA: TGTGCCAGCAGCTTAACTAGCGGGAGGGCCGAGCAGTACTTC

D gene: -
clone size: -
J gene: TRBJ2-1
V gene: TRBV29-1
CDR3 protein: CSVPPSGAVGHNEQFF
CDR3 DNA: TGCAGCGTCCCGCCCAGCGGAGCCGTAGGCCACAATGAGCAGTTCTTC

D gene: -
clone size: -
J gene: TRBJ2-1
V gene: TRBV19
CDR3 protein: CASSRVWNEQFF
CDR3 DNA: TGTGCCAGTAGCAGGGTATGGAATGAGCAGTTCTTC

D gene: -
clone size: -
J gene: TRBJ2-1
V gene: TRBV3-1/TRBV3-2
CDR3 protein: CASSLSGTERNEQFF
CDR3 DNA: TGTGCCAGCAGCCTTTCCGGGACTGAGCGGAATGAGCAGTTCTTC

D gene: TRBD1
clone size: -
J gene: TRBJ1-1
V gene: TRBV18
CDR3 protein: CASTTGGSGTEAFF
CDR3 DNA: TGTGCCAGCACAACAGGGGGCTCGGGCACTGAAGCTTTCTTT

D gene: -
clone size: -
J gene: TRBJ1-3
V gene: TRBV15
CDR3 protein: CATSSGGSGNTIYF
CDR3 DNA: TGTGCCACCAGCTCGGGGGGCTCTGGAAACACCATATATTTT

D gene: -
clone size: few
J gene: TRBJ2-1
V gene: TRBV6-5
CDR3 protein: CASSRGLGRGNEQFF
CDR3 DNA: TGTGCCAGCTCCAGGGGATTGGGACGAGGAAATGAGCAGTTCTTC

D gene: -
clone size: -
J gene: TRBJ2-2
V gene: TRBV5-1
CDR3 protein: CARVNGSPGELFF
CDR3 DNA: TGCGCCAGGGTAAACGGGAGCCCCGGGGAGCTGTTTTTT

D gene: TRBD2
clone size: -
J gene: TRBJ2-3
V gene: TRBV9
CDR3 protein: CASSPRGDGTDTQYF
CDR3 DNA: TGTGCCAGCAGCCCTCGGGGGGACGGCACAGATACGCAGTATTTT

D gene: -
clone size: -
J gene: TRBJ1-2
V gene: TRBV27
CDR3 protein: CASSLRAGAGNYGYTF
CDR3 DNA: TGTGCCAGCAGTTTAAGAGCGGGGGCGGGAAACTATGGCTACACCTTC